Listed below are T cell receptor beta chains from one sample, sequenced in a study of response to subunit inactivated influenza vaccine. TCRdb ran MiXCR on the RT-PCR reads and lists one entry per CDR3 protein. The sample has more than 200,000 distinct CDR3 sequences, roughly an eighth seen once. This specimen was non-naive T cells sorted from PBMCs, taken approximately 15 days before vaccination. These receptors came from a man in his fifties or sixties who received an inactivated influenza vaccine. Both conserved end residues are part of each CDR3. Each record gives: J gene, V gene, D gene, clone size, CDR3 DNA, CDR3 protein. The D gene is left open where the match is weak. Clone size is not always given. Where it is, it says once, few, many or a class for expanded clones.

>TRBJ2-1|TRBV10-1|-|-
TGCGCCAGCAGTTCTAGGGGGGTCTACAATGAGCAGTTCTTC
CASSSRGVYNEQFF
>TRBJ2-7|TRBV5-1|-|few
TGCGCCAGCAGCTTGGGGAGCTCCTACGAGCAGTACTTC
CASSLGSSYEQYF
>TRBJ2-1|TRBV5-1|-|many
TGCGCCAGCAGCCTACAGGGTGGGGATGAGCAGTTCTTC
CASSLQGGDEQFF
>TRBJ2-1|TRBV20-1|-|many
TGCAGTGCTAGGCCAGGGTTAGGTGTGTACAGAAACAATGAGCAGTTCTTC
CSARPGLGVYRNNEQFF
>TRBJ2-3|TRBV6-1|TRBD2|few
TGTGCCAGCAGTGAATCCCCCCTAGCGGCTGGGGATACGCAGTATTTT
CASSESPLAAGDTQYF
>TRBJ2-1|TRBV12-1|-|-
TGTGCCAGCAGGGAGGGACTAGCGGGGAAATACAATGAGCAGTTCTTC
CASREGLAGKYNEQFF
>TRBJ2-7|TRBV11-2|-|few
TGTGCCAGCAGCTTAGATCGAGACAGGCGGTGGGAGCAGTACTTC
CASSLDRDRRWEQYF
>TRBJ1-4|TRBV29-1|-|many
TGCAGCGCTAGACTCGACCCCGACGAAAAACTGTTTTTT
CSARLDPDEKLFF
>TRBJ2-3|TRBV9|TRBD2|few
TGTGCCAGCAGCGTAGACTGGGGGACTAGCGGAGATACGCAGTATTTT
CASSVDWGTSGDTQYF
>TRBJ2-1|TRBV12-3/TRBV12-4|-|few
TGTGCCAGCAGCACCCGGGGCAGGGGATCCTACAATGAGCAGTTCTTC
CASSTRGRGSYNEQFF
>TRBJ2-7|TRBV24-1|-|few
TGTGCCACCAGTGACACGGCCTACGAGCAGTACTTC
CATSDTAYEQYF
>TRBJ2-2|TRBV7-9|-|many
TGTGCCAGCAGCTTAGTCCGAACCGGGGAGCTGTTTTTT
CASSLVRTGELFF
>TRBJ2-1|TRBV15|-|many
TGTGCCACCAGCAGTATCAAGAAACACAATGAGCAGTTCTTC
CATSSIKKHNEQFF
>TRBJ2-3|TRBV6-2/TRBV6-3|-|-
TGTGCCAGCATACCCCGCGAGGGGAGGGGGGCAGATACGCAGTATTTT
CASIPREGRGADTQYF
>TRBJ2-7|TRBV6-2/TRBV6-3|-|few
TGTGCCAGCAGTTACCTGAGAACGGGAACCTACGAGCAGTACTTC
CASSYLRTGTYEQYF
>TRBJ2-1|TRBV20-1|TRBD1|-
TGCAGTGCCGGGCCCCGGGACAGATACAATGAGCAGTTCTTC
CSAGPRDRYNEQFF
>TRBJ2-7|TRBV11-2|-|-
TGTGCCAGCCGCTCCCGTACGCTCTCCGAGCAGTACTTC
CASRSRTLSEQYF